The 30 T cell receptor beta chains listed next were all sequenced from one sample in a study of shared clonotypes between healthy human individuals. Sequencing used immunoSEQ multiplex PCR; TCRdb keeps in-frame clones, though not all of them. The sample lists 1.6 million or so clones; around 95% were seen once. What was sequenced was naive CD4+ T cells sorted from blood. As to subset: CD45RA+ positively selected. All receptors come from a young man in good health.

The rearrangement uses TRBV29-1 and TRBJ1-5; 9 bases agree with TRBD1. Losses at the gene ends were 6 bases for V and 4 bases for J; bases not matched to a gene: 4. The germline CDR1 and CDR2 sequences are SQVTM and ANQGSEA. There are 13 residues in the CDR3. CDR3 nucleotides: TGCAGCGTCGCGGACAGGGGAAATCAGCCCCAGCATTTT. As protein: CSVADRGNQPQHF.

In the case of this clone: This specimen includes other DNA sequences encoding the same CDR3. The rearrangement uses TRBV5-1 and TRBJ2-7, with 9 nucleotides matching TRBD2. Germline V gene lookup returns CDR1 SGHRS and CDR2 YFSETQ. The CDR3 spans 14 residues. V lost 7 bases and J lost 4; bases outside the gene matches: 9. The CDR3 loop is CASSPRTSDYEQYF. The CDR3 DNA reads as TGCGCCAGCTCCCCCCGGACTAGCGATTACGAGCAGTACTTC.

The chain is built from TRBV9 and TRBJ2-2, with D perhaps TRBD2 (6 bases). There are 15 residues in the CDR3. V was trimmed by 2 bases and J by 5 bases, leaving 13 bases between them. CDR1 and CDR2 (germline): SGDLS, YYNGEE. The CDR3 DNA reads TGTGCCAGCAGCGTGGAGGGTCTGGGAACCGGGGAGCTGTTTTTT. Its protein is CASSVEGLGTGELFF.

The chain links TRBV2 to TRBJ1-5; D perhaps matches TRBD1 (6 bases). Germline V gene lookup returns CDR1 SNHLY and CDR2 FYNNEI. There are 17 residues in the CDR3. Trimming took 1 base from V and 0 from J, leaving 13 bases between them. In DNA, the CDR3 is TGTGCCAGCAGTGAAGAAGCAGGGACATATAGCAATCAGCCCCAGCATTTT. It codes for CASSEEAGTYSNQPQHF.

The J gene is TRBJ2-1, the V gene TRBV10-2; 13 bases are shared with TRBD2. Germline CDR1 and CDR2: WSHSY and SAAADI. CDR3 size: 15 residues. V lost 8 bases and J lost 5; bases outside the gene matches: 6. CDR3 nucleotide sequence: TGCGCCAGCGGGGGGGGACTAGCGGGAAACAATGAGCAGTTCTTC. Amino acids: CASGGGLAGNNEQFF.

The rearrangement joins TRBV29-1 to TRBJ2-5; D possibly corresponds to TRBD1 (5 bases). Germline CDR1 reads SQVTM; CDR2 reads ANQGSEA. The CDR3 sequence is 13 residues long. V shed 7 bases and J shed 3 bases, with 15 bases lying between them. Written as DNA, the CDR3 is TGCAGCGCCACCCAGGGTAGGGAAGAGACCCAGTACTTC. Translation: CSATQGREETQYF.

The rearrangement links TRBV5-4 to TRBJ2-7, with D possibly TRBD1 on 5 matching bases. Germline V lookup: CDR1 SGHNT, CDR2 YYREEE (reference sequence). V was shortened by 0 bases and J by 1 base, with 11 bases between the two germline ends. The CDR3 sequence is 15 residues long. The CDR3 coding sequence is TGTGCCAGCAGCTTGGGTGGGGCAGGGTCCTACGAGCAGTACTTC. Encoded protein: CASSLGGAGSYEQYF.

This chain connects TRBV28 to TRBJ2-1; 7 bases fit TRBD1. This CDR3 spans 13 amino acids. The germline V gene encodes CDR1 MDHEN and CDR2 SYDVKM. V trimming: 6 bases; J trimming: 7 bases; junction bases outside the gene matches: 6. The CDR3 DNA sequence: TGTGCCAGCAGACCTGACAGGGTTAATGAGCAGTTCTTC. It encodes CASRPDRVNEQFF.

V gene TRBV18 combines with J gene TRBJ2-3; D may correspond to TRBD1 or TRBD2 (7 bases each). CDR1 is KGHSH and CDR2 is LQKENI in the germline V gene. The V end was cut by 1 base, the J end by 6 bases, with 14 bases between. The CDR3 is 15 amino acids. This CDR3 reads CASSPLGGGSDTQYF. CDR3 bases: TGTGCCAGCTCACCACTGGGAGGGGGCTCGGATACGCAGTATTTT.

The chain couples TRBV2 to TRBJ1-1; tentatively, D is TRBD1 (5 bases). The V gene's germline CDR1 is SNHLY and CDR2 FYNNEI. V was cut by 6 bases and J by 4 bases, with 6 bases left in between. The CDR3 extends over 11 amino acids. In nucleotides, the CDR3 is TGTGCCAGCAGGGGGGGCACTGAAGCTTTCTTT. This codes for CASRGGTEAFF.

V gene TRBV6-1 combines with J gene TRBJ2-1; no definite D call. V was cut by 6 bases and J by 10 bases, with 13 bases left in between. The CDR3 contains 12 residues. CDR1 is MNHNS, CDR2 SASEGT, per germline. The chain's CDR3 is CASRGSQYEQFF. CDR3 coding DNA: TGTGCCAGCAGGGGATCCCAGTACGAGCAGTTCTTC.

This chain connects TRBV7-2 to TRBJ2-5; a possible D gene is TRBD1 (5 bases). This CDR3 comprises 13 residues. Per the germline V gene, CDR1 is SGHTA and CDR2 is FQGNSA. V was trimmed by 5 bases and J by 5 bases, leaving 12 bases between them. CDR3 protein: CASSNTGSETQYF. CDR3 bases: TGTGCCAGCAGCAATACAGGCTCGGAGACCCAGTACTTC.

The chain recombines TRBV18 with TRBJ1-2, with 11 positions matching TRBD1. Losses at the gene ends were 2 bases for V and 0 bases for J; bases not matched to a gene: 2. Germline V gene data show CDR1 as KGHSH and CDR2 as LQKENI. The CDR3 runs 16 residues. The CDR3 DNA follows: TGTGCCAGCTCACCATCGGACAGGGGGCCTAACTATGGCTACACCTTC. This translates into CASSPSDRGPNYGYTF.

The chain employs TRBV5-4 and TRBJ2-5; the D gene is possibly TRBD2 (6 bases). CDR3 size: 15 residues. With 0 bases removed from V and 0 bases from J, the gap between germline ends came to 9 bases. Looked up from germline, CDR1 is SGHNT and CDR2 is YYREEE (reference sequence). CDR3 residues: CASSLAGGYQETQYF. CDR3 DNA: TGTGCCAGCAGCTTGGCCGGAGGGTACCAAGAGACCCAGTACTTC. Full variable domain (outside the CDR3, taken from reference TRBV5-4 and TRBJ2-5): ETGVTQSPTHLIKTRGQQVTLRCSSQSGHNTVSWYQQALGQGPQFIFQYYREEENGRGNFPPRFSGLQFPNYSSELNVNALELDDSALYLCASSLAGGYQETQYFGPGTRLLVL.

The chain joins TRBV28 to TRBJ1-1; D might be TRBD1 (5 bases). The CDR3 has 12 amino acids. CDR1 is MDHEN, CDR2 SYDVKM, per germline. Trimming pared 7 bases from V and 11 bases from J, leaving 17 bases between. Here the CDR3 reads CASILGGGTAFF. In DNA, the CDR3 is TGTGCCAGCATTCTTGGGGGGGGAACGGCTTTCTTT.

This clone was observed a single time. The sample has other DNA sequences that encode this CDR3 too. This chain uses TRBV7-6 with TRBJ2-6; 7 bases fit TRBD1. From germline, CDR1 is SGHVS and CDR2 FNYEAQ. The V gene end was trimmed by 5 bases and the J gene end by 0 bases; junction bases not matched to a gene: 13. The CDR3 totals 19 residues. As DNA, the CDR3 is TGTGCCAGCAGCACGGACAGGCCTCGGATTCTCTCTGGGGCCAACGTCCTGACTTTC. Its translation: CASSTDRPRILSGANVLTF.

This chain links TRBV5-4 with TRBJ2-6; D is uncertain. The CDR3 is 15 amino acids. V was cut by 4 bases and J by 2 bases, with 10 bases left in between. Germline CDR1 reads SGHNT; CDR2 reads YYREEE (reference sequence). CDR3 bases: TGTGCCAGCAGCCTGTTGCTACCTGGGGCCAACGTCCTGACTTTC. The encoded protein is CASSLLLPGANVLTF.

The V call is TRBV28, the J call TRBJ2-7; TRBD2 matches at 8 bases. Germline values: CDR1 MDHEN, CDR2 SYDVKM. The CDR3 has 15 amino acids. Unmatched junction bases numbered 9, after V lost 1 base and J lost 7 bases. The CDR3 DNA reads as TGTGCCAGCAGTTTATCGATCCCGGGGGGGAGGGAGCAGTACTTC. It translates to CASSLSIPGGREQYF.

The CDR3 DNA reads as TGTGCCAGCAGCTTTGGATTTAGAACCTACAATGAGCAGTTCTTC. Its protein is CASSFGFRTYNEQFF. This chain joins TRBV7-6 and TRBJ2-1; D gene unclear. CDR1 and CDR2 from the germline V gene are SGHVS and FNYEAQ. This CDR3 comprises 15 residues. The V gene lost 3 bases and the J gene lost 2 bases, with 11 bases spanning the gap.

The chain uses TRBV20-1 and TRBJ2-7; tentative D call: TRBD2 (5 bases). V lost 7 bases and J 3 bases, leaving 10 bases between the germline ends. Germline CDR1 DFQATT, CDR2 SNEGSKA (reference sequence). CDR3 length: 11 amino acids. The CDR3 sequence: CSGRIIYEQYF. The CDR3 bases are TGCAGTGGGAGGATAATCTACGAGCAGTACTTC.

The chain uses TRBV28 and TRBJ2-2, with D perhaps matching TRBD2 (5 bases). This CDR3 has 14 amino acids. V lost 8 bases to trimming and J lost 0 bases, with 10 bases between them. The germline V gene has CDR1 MDHEN and CDR2 SYDVKM. CDR3 DNA sequence: TGTGCCAGCCTCGAGGGAGCGAACACCGGGGAGCTGTTTTTT. This gives the protein CASLEGANTGELFF.

This clone was seen a single time. The genes are TRBV14 and TRBJ2-1, with no clear D. This CDR3 region has 11 residues. Germline CDR1 is SGHDN and CDR2 is FVKESK. V lost 1 base to trimming and J lost 10 bases, with 5 bases between them. CDR3 DNA sequence: TGTGCCAGCAGCCAAGGGCCAGAGCAGTTCTTC. Residues: CASSQGPEQFF.

The chain recombines TRBV4-3 with TRBJ2-1; D perhaps matches TRBD2 (6 bases). Germline CDR1 is LGHNA and CDR2 is YSLEER. With 0 bases removed from V and 2 bases from J, the gap between germline ends came to 11 bases. CDR3 size: 16 residues. CDR3 in amino acids: CASSQDISGPYNEQFF. CDR3 nucleotide sequence: TGCGCCAGCAGCCAAGATATTAGCGGCCCCTACAATGAGCAGTTCTTC.

The chain couples TRBV29-1 to TRBJ1-1; tentative D call: TRBD1 (5 bases). Trimming left V 4 bases short and J 5 bases short, with 14 bases between. The germline V gene has CDR1 SQVTM and CDR2 ANQGSEA. The CDR3 spans 13 residues. This chain's CDR3 is CSVVRGARTEAFF. The CDR3 nucleotides read TGCAGCGTTGTAAGAGGGGCGCGGACTGAAGCTTTCTTT. The whole variable domain, filled in from reference TRBV29-1 and TRBJ1-1, reads SAVISQKPSRDICQRGTSLTIQCQVDSQVTMMFWYRQQPGQSLTLIATANQGSEATYESGFVIDKFPISRPNLTFSTLTVSNMSPEDSSIYLCSVVRGARTEAFFGQGTRLTVV.

The chain is built from TRBV6-6 and TRBJ2-1; 11 bases match TRBD2. This CDR3 spans 16 amino acids. The germline V gene encodes CDR1 MNHNY and CDR2 SVGAGI (reference sequence). V dropped 5 bases and J dropped 3; count of bases not matched to a gene: 6. The CDR3 nucleotides read TGTGCCAGCAGTCTAGCGGGAGGCCGACTCTACAATGAGCAGTTCTTC. Protein product: CASSLAGGRLYNEQFF.

This clone occurred once. This chain uses TRBV5-8 with TRBJ2-3, with a possible D match to TRBD1 (5 bases). In germline, CDR1 is SGHTS, CDR2 YDEGEE. V dropped 0 bases and J dropped 0 bases, with 11 bases sitting between them. This CDR3 is built from 16 residues. The CDR3 DNA sequence: TGTGCCAGCAGCTTGGGGCAGGGCCCTAGCACAGATACGCAGTATTTT. As protein: CASSLGQGPSTDTQYF.

V is TRBV5-1 and J is TRBJ2-7; 9 nucleotides align to TRBD1. The CDR3 has 15 residues. The V gene end was trimmed by 0 bases and the J gene end by 5 bases; junction bases not matched to a gene: 6. The germline V gene has CDR1 SGHRS and CDR2 YFSETQ. The CDR3 loop reads CASSLATGGTNEQYF. The CDR3 coding sequence is TGCGCCAGCAGCTTGGCGACAGGGGGGACAAACGAGCAGTACTTC.

The chain recombines TRBV10-3 with TRBJ2-1; D is unclear. The CDR3 extends over 15 amino acids. V dropped 4 bases and J dropped 7 bases, with 17 bases sitting between them. The germline V gene has CDR1 ENHRY and CDR2 SYGVKD. The CDR3 region is CAISAYPGSRNEQFF. CDR3 sequence (DNA): TGTGCCATCAGTGCCTATCCTGGAAGTAGGAATGAGCAGTTCTTC.

This clone was recorded a few times. The CDR3 here is CAISERGYGYTF. In nucleotides, the CDR3 is TGTGCCATCAGTGAGCGGGGTTATGGCTACACCTTC. This rearrangement joins TRBV10-3 to TRBJ1-2, with D hard to call. Looked up from germline, CDR1 is ENHRY and CDR2 is SYGVKD. The V gene lost 2 bases and the J gene lost 5 bases, with 6 bases spanning the gap. This CDR3 contains 12 residues.

In its sample, this clone was seen once. The J gene is TRBJ1-5, the V gene TRBV19; no clear D. V gave up 0 bases and J gave up 4 bases, with 16 bases separating them. Germline V gives CDR1 LNHDA, CDR2 SQIVND (reference sequence). There are 17 residues in the CDR3. The CDR3 DNA reads TGTGCCAGTAGTATAGATAAAGGTCGGGGATGGAATCAGCCCCAGCATTTT. Encoded protein: CASSIDKGRGWNQPQHF.